This T cell receptor (beta chain) originates from a study of identical twins. The cDNA had a unique molecular identifier and a template-switch universal primer site. TCRdb reanalysed the 5' RACE reads using MiXCR and keeps one entry per CDR3 protein. This repertoire shows more than 600,000 distinct CDR3 sequences, 18% found once; its top ten account for 10% to 15%. The CDR3 contains 12 residues. Per the germline V gene, CDR1 is LNHDA and CDR2 is SQIVND (reference sequence). A single count supports this clonotype. Its matching antigen is unknown. Overall study findings and caveats: In monozygotic twins, models underestimated the sharing of out-of-frame TCR alpha.

The sample was also linked to a second study, of T cells expressing NK-cell markers. That paper adds: A handful of donors showed these clonotypes also leading the CD3+CD56-NKG2C+ fraction. HCMV specificity was not established for the expanded NKG2C+ T cell clones.

V gene TRBV19 combines with J gene TRBJ2-1; 7 bases align to TRBD2. The specimen sequenced was PBMCs. This clonotype originated in a woman aged 18 to 35 in good health. CDR3 DNA: TGTTCTTCTAGCGGAGAGTACAATGAGCAGTTCTTC. Translating it yields CSSSGEYNEQFF.